There are a few counts of the clone carrying this T cell receptor beta chain. A second roughly 6 to 12 cycle PCR used barcoded and J-beta primers. Via MiXCR, TCRdb re-called the 5' RACE reads, giving one row per CDR3 protein. The table has roughly 1.9 million distinct CDR3 sequences, approximately 39% seen once. This record belongs to a study of blood T cells in healthy people across ages. Germline V gives CDR1 SGHTA, CDR2 FQGNSA. The junction had 9 bases not matched to a gene; V was cut back by 5 bases and J by 4 bases. The CDR3 consists of 15 residues. The source of this sequence is a human donor in good health. The rearrangement links TRBV7-2 to TRBJ2-7; 9 bases are shared with TRBD2. Specimen: blood. The CDR3 reads CASSPPGLALYEQYF. The CDR3 bases are TGTGCCAGCAGCCCCCCGGGACTAGCCTTGTACGAGCAGTACTTC.